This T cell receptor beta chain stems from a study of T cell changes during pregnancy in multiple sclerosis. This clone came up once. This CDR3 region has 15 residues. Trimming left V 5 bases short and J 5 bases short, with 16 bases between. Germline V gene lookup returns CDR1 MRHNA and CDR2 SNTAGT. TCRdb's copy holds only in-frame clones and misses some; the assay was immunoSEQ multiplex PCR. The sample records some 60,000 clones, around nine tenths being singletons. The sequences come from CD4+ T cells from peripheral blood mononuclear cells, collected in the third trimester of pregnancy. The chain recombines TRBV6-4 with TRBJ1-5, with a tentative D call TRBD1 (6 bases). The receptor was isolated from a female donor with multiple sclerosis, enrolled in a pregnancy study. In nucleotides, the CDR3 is TGTGCCAGCAGTCGACAGGTCGGTCCCGATCAGCCCCAGCATTTT. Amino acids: CASSRQVGPDQPQHF.